This entry describes one TCR beta chain. Other DNA sequences in the sample encode the same CDR3. From germline, CDR1 is LGHDT and CDR2 YNNKEL (reference sequence). The V end lost 4 bases, the J end lost 4 bases, and 7 bases lay between the germline ends. The CDR3 consists of 12 residues. These data are taken from a study of blood T cell repertoires in COVID-19. Profiled with immunoSEQ multiplex PCR; TCRdb holds only in-frame clones, not every one. This sample has 180,000 or so clones, with 65% to 85% found just once. V usage is TRBV3-1 (or the pseudogene TRBV3-2) and J usage is TRBJ1-1; a weak D match, TRBD1 (5 bases). The TCR comes from a man aged 40-50 years who had recovered from COVID-19. Sequenced sample: PBMCs or T cells enriched from blood (not recorded which). The CDR3 bases are TGTGCCAGCAGCCCCGGGGGCACTGAAGCTTTCTTT. It is translated as CASSPGGTEAFF.